The 3 T cell receptor beta chains listed next were all sequenced from one sample in a study of CD8 T cells in Susac syndrome. Random hexamers were used to reverse transcribe an amount of about 0.45 to 1 ug RNA. One entry per CDR3 protein, called by TCRdb with MiXCR from the immunoSEQ multiplex PCR reads. The sample contains approximately 150,000 distinct CDR3 sequences, roughly 95% of which appear only once. Material: CD4+ T cells from PBMCs. The receptors originated from a human donor in good health.

Only one count was recorded for this clonotype. The rearrangement uses TRBV7-8 and TRBJ2-7, with D maybe TRBD1 (6 bases). V was shortened by 5 bases and J by 2 bases, with 10 bases between the two germline ends. Germline V gene sequence: CDR1 SGHVS, CDR2 FQNEAQ. This CDR3 region has 13 residues. CDR3 sequence: CASSRTETYEQYF. CDR3 sequence (DNA): TGTGCCAGCAGCAGGACAGAGACCTACGAGCAGTACTTC.

In DNA form, the CDR3 reads TGCAGTGCTAACCCCAACAGGAAAGGTGAAGCTTTCTTT. It encodes CSANPNRKGEAFF. This rearrangement joins TRBV20-1 to TRBJ1-1; D may be TRBD1 (5 bases). V lost 4 bases and J lost 7, with 16 bases in between. The CDR3 has 13 residues. Germline V gene lookup returns CDR1 DFQATT and CDR2 SNEGSKA (reference sequence).

The V gene is TRBV29-1, the J gene TRBJ2-3; TRBD2 is a possible D gene (7 bases). Germline assignment: CDR1 SQVTM and CDR2 ANQGSEA. The CDR3 contains 13 residues. V lost 6 bases, J lost 5 bases, and 15 bases lay in between. CDR3 in DNA: TGCAGCGTGGACCCCGGGGGGCGAGATACGCAGTATTTT. It is translated as CSVDPGGRDTQYF.